These T cell receptor beta chains were read from a single sample in a study of blood T cell repertoires in COVID-19. Repertoires were generated with immunoSEQ multiplex PCR, while TCRdb's copy carries only in-frame clones and drops some. There are fewer than 75,000 clones in the sample; around nine tenths occur only once, and about 4% lies in the top ten. The specimen was peripheral blood. Receptors were obtained from a man in his sixties or seventies with acute or convalescent COVID-19. The CDR3 runs from the conserved cysteine through the conserved F or W. A clone size is listed for some rows: how often the clone was seen (once, few, many), or a class if it is expanded.

size | V | CDR3
NA | TRBV19 | CASSIGQHNYGYTF
NA | TRBV6-2/TRBV6-3 | CASSLSGIYEQYF
NA | TRBV19 | CASSTGGPQHF
NA | TRBV2 | CASSWSGGSNTGELFF
NA | TRBV6-1 | CASSESGRAFSGNTIYF
NA | TRBV4-1 | CASSQQRGGGNTQYF
NA | TRBV5-5 | CASSLARVASILVYEQYF
NA | TRBV18 | CASSPDRDIYGYTF
NA | TRBV11-2 | CASSYGQLHSPLHF
once | TRBV10-2 | CASSERDIRTNYGYTF
few | TRBV28 | CASSLGSGGPGYTQYF
NA | TRBV19 | CASRKGTGTFYEQYF
NA | TRBV6-5 | CASSYSTGWREKLFF
NA | TRBV6-2/TRBV6-3 | CASSRTSGGPYF
NA | TRBV19 | CASSSGAQPQHF
NA | TRBV7-9 | CASRYLGSGDTKNIQYF
NA | TRBV19 | CASSMRDSGNTIYF
once | TRBV7-8 | CASSLSLSGGATGELFF
NA | TRBV7-2 | CASSLQSRETQYF
NA | TRBV11-2 | CASSPRRVNTEAFF
NA | TRBV19 | CASRRQGSGNTIYF
NA | TRBV19 | CASRPGGTRKNIQYF
NA | TRBV27 | CASSSFIRDRGGPLHF
NA | TRBV27 | CASSSAYSNEQYF
NA | TRBV6-5 | CASRSPTGQKETQYF
NA | TRBV6-2/TRBV6-3 | CASSYSGQGGYEQYF
NA | TRBV2 | CASSVLRQQRGTGELFF
NA | TRBV18 | CASSPEGNTDTQYF
NA | TRBV20-1 | CSASGQGYEQYF